What follows are 10 T cell receptor beta chains derived from one specimen sequenced in a study of cytomegalovirus exposure and HLA in healthy donors. The PCR had 60 Vbeta and 13 Jbeta primers. This table comes from immunoSEQ multiplex PCR, and its TCRdb copy is limited to in-frame clones, with some not included. The profile shows 170,000 or so clones, around four fifths of them singletons. The specimen sequenced was PBMCs. The receptors derive from a woman aged 45-59 years in good health and CMV-seropositive.

The rearrangement uses TRBV11-3 and TRBJ2-7; D might be TRBD1 (6 bases). CDR1 is SGHNT, CDR2 YENEEA, per germline. The CDR3 has 14 amino acids. The V end was cut by 1 base, the J end by 3 bases, with 10 bases between. CDR3: CASSLAGTSYEQYF. The CDR3 DNA follows: TGTGCCAGCAGCTTAGCTGGGACAAGCTACGAGCAGTACTTC.

This clone occurred once. The rearrangement links TRBV7-2 to TRBJ1-2; weak D call: TRBD1 (5 bases). V lost 1 base and J 5 bases, leaving 14 bases between the germline ends. The CDR3 has 15 amino acids. Germline assignment: CDR1 SGHTA and CDR2 FQGNSA. The CDR3 region is CASSLEARQWYGYTF. The CDR3 DNA sequence: TGTGCCAGCAGCTTAGAAGCCCGACAGTGGTATGGCTACACCTTC.

The chain carries TRBV18 and TRBJ2-1; tentative D call: TRBD2 (6 bases). This CDR3 has 14 amino acids. Looked up from germline, CDR1 is KGHSH and CDR2 is LQKENI. Trimming shortened V by 4 bases and J by 5 bases, and 12 bases separated the two germline ends. The DNA of the CDR3 is TGTGCCAGCTCACTCGGGACTTCCGACAATGAGCAGTTCTTC. Amino acid sequence: CASSLGTSDNEQFF.

This rearrangement joins TRBV11-2 to TRBJ1-2, with 7 positions matching TRBD1. Unmatched junction bases numbered 14, after V lost 7 bases and J lost 0 bases. Per the germline V gene, CDR1 is SGHAT and CDR2 is FQNNGV. The CDR3 loop spans 17 amino acids. CDR3 bases: TGTGCCAGCATCTCAGGGACAGCCGGTTTAGCTAACTATGGCTACACCTTC. It codes for CASISGTAGLANYGYTF.

The rearrangement links TRBV18 to TRBJ2-3; TRBD1 aligns across 7 bases. This CDR3 comprises 14 residues. V lost 2 bases and J lost 6; bases outside the gene matches: 5. Germline-derived CDR1 and CDR2 are KGHSH and LQKENI. CDR3 amino acids: CASSPDRVADTQYF. Here the CDR3 DNA reads TGTGCCAGCTCACCAGACAGGGTAGCCGATACGCAGTATTTT.

This chain connects TRBV6-1 to TRBJ2-5, with 9 nucleotides matching TRBD1. Germline loops: CDR1 MNHNS, CDR2 SASEGT. This CDR3 region has 15 residues. Unmatched junction bases numbered 8, after V lost 6 bases and J lost 3 bases. The CDR3 here is CASSADRGREETQYF. CDR3 DNA sequence: TGTGCCAGCAGCGCGGACAGGGGAAGGGAAGAGACCCAGTACTTC.

This clone was detected a few times. The chain is built from TRBV5-4 and TRBJ2-5, with TRBD1 identical over 7 bases. The J call may be mistaken, given a closer DNA end match to TRBJ2-7. Germline CDR1 reads SGHNT; CDR2 reads YYREEE (reference sequence). This CDR3 spans 14 amino acids. The CDR3, as DNA: TGTGCCAGCAGCTTCCCAGGGGGATCTGGCGAGCAGTACTTC. Its translation is CASSFPGGSGEQYF.

The rearrangement links TRBV5-4 to TRBJ1-2, with TRBD1 as a possible D gene (5 bases). V lost 4 bases, J lost 4 bases, and 8 bases lay in between. CDR1 is SGHNT, CDR2 YYREEE, per germline (reference sequence). The CDR3 runs to 12 residues. This CDR3 is CASSQDSYGYTF. The DNA for the CDR3 is TGTGCCAGCAGCCAAGACAGCTATGGCTACACCTTC. The full variable domain, rest sourced from reference TRBV5-4 and TRBJ1-2, is ETGVTQSPTHLIKTRGQQVTLRCSSQSGHNTVSWYQQALGQGPQFIFQYYREEENGRGNFPPRFSGLQFPNYSSELNVNALELDDSALYLCASSQDSYGYTFGSGTRLTVV.

This chain connects TRBV18 to TRBJ1-1; the D gene is possibly TRBD1 (5 bases). CDR3 size: 15 residues. Trimming shortened V by 0 bases and J by 1 base, and 9 bases separated the two germline ends. Per the germline V gene, CDR1 is KGHSH and CDR2 is LQKENI. The CDR3 spells CASSPPSTGNTEAFF. Written as DNA, the CDR3 is TGTGCCAGCTCACCACCTTCTACAGGGAACACTGAAGCTTTCTTT.

The V gene is TRBV2, the J gene TRBJ2-2; perhaps TRBD2 as D (6 bases). The CDR3 totals 17 residues. Looked up from germline, CDR1 is SNHLY and CDR2 is FYNNEI. V was shortened by 7 bases and J by 3 bases, with 21 bases between the two germline ends. CDR3 residues: CASNLAQTAGYTGELFF. CDR3 DNA: TGTGCCAGCAACCTAGCGCAAACCGCGGGATACACCGGGGAGCTGTTTTTT. The full variable domain, with the rest looked up from reference TRBV2 and TRBJ2-2, is EPEVTQTPSHQVTQMGQEVILRCVPISNHLYFYWYRQILGQKVEFLVSFYNNEISEKSEIFDDQFSVERPDGSNFTLKIRSTKLEDSAMYFCASNLAQTAGYTGELFFGEGSRLTVL.